The TCR beta chain under discussion was sequenced for a study of CD8+CD57+ T cells in acquired aplastic anemia. On the study more broadly: Mean yield of DNA from sorted CD4+ and CD8+ cells was 2.5 to 4 ug.

Individuals selected for sequencing had exhibited CD8+CD57+ cell expansion on flow cytometry. Patients had received no therapy at the time of blood sampling. Broader study findings: CD8+ Simpson's diversity showed no significant patient-control difference.

Genomic DNA served as template for TCR beta VDJ and CDR3 profiling. TCRdb analysed the reads with MiXCR anew, one entry per CDR3 protein. Among roughly 170,000 distinct CDR3 sequences listed, less than 50% were seen once. A word on this clonotype: What it recognizes is unknown.

The source material was sorted CD4+, CD8+, or CD8+CD57+ T cells (not recorded which) from PBMCs. The receptor's source is a human donor with aplastic anemia.

For the CDR3, the DNA is TGTGCCAGTAGTATAGGTAGGACAGGACTAGCTGAAGCTTTCTTT. Encoded protein: CASSIGRTGLAEAFF. This sequence joins TRBV19 and TRBJ1-1; 7 bases align to TRBD1. Germline CDR1 and CDR2: LNHDA and SQIVND (reference sequence). The CDR3 length is 15 residues. V trimming: 1 base; J trimming: 6 bases; junction bases outside the gene matches: 8.